This entry concerns a single T cell receptor (beta chain). V lost 6 bases and J lost 1, with 16 bases in between. The CDR3 spans 16 residues. Germline V CDR1 and CDR2: LNHDA, SQIVND (reference sequence). This specimen comes from a study of chemoradiotherapy in HPV16-positive cancers. Measured with immunoSEQ multiplex PCR; TCRdb has only the in-frame clones, and not every one. The sample contains 5,300 or so clones, 86% of which appear only once. The source material was tumor tissue, sampled from a patient who underwent chemoradiotherapy. J is TRBJ1-5 and V is TRBV19, with a possible D match to TRBD1 (6 bases). This receptor was taken from a human donor with HPV-associated anogenital cancer. CDR3 in amino acids: CASRARGSSSNQPQHF. In DNA form, the CDR3 reads TGTGCCAGTAGGGCCAGGGGCTCTAGCAGCAATCAGCCCCAGCATTTT.